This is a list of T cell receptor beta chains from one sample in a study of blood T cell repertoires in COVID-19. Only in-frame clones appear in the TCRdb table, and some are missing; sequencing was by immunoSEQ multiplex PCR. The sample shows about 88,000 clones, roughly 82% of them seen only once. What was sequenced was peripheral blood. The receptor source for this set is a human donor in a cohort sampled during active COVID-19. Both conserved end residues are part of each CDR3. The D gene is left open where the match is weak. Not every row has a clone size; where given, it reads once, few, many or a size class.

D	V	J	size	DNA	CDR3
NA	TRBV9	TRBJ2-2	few	TGTGCCAGCAGCGTAGACCCCGGGAGCCCCGGCACCGGGGAGCTGTTTTTT	CASSVDPGSPGTGELFF
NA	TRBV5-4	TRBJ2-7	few	TGTGCCAGCAGCTCGAGCTCCTACGAGCAGTACTTC	CASSSSSYEQYF
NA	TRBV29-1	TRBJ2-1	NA	TGCAGCGTAACAGAGTTCTCCTACAATGAGCAGTTCTTC	CSVTEFSYNEQFF
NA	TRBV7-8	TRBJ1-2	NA	TGTGCCAGCAGCTTATGGACAGAGAACTATGGCTACACCTTC	CASSLWTENYGYTF
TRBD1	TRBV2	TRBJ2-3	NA	TGTGCCAGCAGTAGGGACAGAGCAACAGATACGCAGTATTTT	CASSRDRATDTQYF
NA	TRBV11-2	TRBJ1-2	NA	TGTGCCAGCAGCTTAGGCCTCCCAGGGAGGAGGGCCTACACCTTC	CASSLGLPGRRAYTF
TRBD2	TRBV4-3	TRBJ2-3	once	TGCGCCAGCAGCCCGACTAGCGGGGACACAGATACGCAGTATTTT	CASSPTSGDTDTQYF
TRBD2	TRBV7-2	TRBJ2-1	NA	TGTGCCAGCAGCCCCAGAGGGCGCGGGGGGGCAAGGTCCTACAATGAGCAGTTCTTC	CASSPRGRGGARSYNEQFF
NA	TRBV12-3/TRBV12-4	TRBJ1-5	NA	TGTGCCAGCAGCCTCCAGGGTCAGCCCCAGCATTTT	CASSLQGQPQHF
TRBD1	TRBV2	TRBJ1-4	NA	TGTGCCAGCAGCTCTACAGGGGACGAACCGATGAATGAAAAACTGTTTTTT	CASSSTGDEPMNEKLFF
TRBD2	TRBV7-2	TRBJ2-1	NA	TGTGCCAGCAGAAGACTAGCGGGAGACTACAATGAGCAGTTCTTC	CASRRLAGDYNEQFF
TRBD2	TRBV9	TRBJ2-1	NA	TGTGCCAGCAGCCCAGGAGGGCGCCGGGGAGGGGAGCAGTTCTTC	CASSPGGRRGGEQFF
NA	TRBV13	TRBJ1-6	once	TGTGCCAGCAGCTTTTATTCGAGGAGGGATTCACCCCTCCACTTT	CASSFYSRRDSPLHF
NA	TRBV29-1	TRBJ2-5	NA	TGCAGCGTCGGGACAAGGAACCAAGAGACCCAGTACTTC	CSVGTRNQETQYF
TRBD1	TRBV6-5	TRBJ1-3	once	TGTGCCAGCAGTCTCGACAGGGGACCAGGAAACACCATATATTTT	CASSLDRGPGNTIYF
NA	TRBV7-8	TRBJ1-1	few	TGTGCCAGCAGCCGTCAAAAAAACACTGAAGCTTTCTTT	CASSRQKNTEAFF
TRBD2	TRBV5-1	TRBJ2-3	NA	TGCGCCAGCAGCCCGGGACTAGCGGCTAGCACAGATACGCAGTATTTT	CASSPGLAASTDTQYF
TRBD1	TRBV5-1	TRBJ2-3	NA	TGCGCCAGCAGCTTGGGGACAGGGGGCACAGATACGCAGTATTTT	CASSLGTGGTDTQYF
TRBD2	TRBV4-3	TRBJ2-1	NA	TGCGCCAGCAGCCAAGAACCTAGCGGGGGCCGATACAATGAGCAGTTCTTC	CASSQEPSGGRYNEQFF
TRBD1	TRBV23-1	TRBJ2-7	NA	TGCGCCAGCAGTCAACCGGGACAGGGCCAATACGAGCAGTACTTC	CASSQPGQGQYEQYF
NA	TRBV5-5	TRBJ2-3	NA	TGTGCCAGCAGCCCCCCGGGGGGCACAGATACGCAGTATTTT	CASSPPGGTDTQYF
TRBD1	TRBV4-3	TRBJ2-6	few	TGCGCCAGCAGCCAAGAGGGACAGGGAGGCACTGGGGCCAACGTCCTGACTTTC	CASSQEGQGGTGANVLTF
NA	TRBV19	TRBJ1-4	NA	TGTGCCAGTAGTATAAGAACAGGGACTAATGAGAAACTGTTTTTT	CASSIRTGTNEKLFF
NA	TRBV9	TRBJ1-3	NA	TGTGCCAGCAGCCCCTTGGGAAACACCATATATTTT	CASSPLGNTIYF
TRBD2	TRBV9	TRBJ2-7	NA	TGTGCCAGCAGCCCCTATCGGGAGGGTTACGAGCAGTACTTC	CASSPYREGYEQYF
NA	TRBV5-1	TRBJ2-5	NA	TGCGCCAGCAGCTTGCGTGACTTAGATGAGACCCAGTACTTC	CASSLRDLDETQYF
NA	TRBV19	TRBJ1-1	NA	TGTGCCAGTAGGTTCGGGCGGGACACTGAAGCTTTCTTT	CASRFGRDTEAFF
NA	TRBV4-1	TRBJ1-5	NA	TGCGCCAGCAGCCAACAGGGTAAGAACAATCAGCCCCAGCATTTT	CASSQQGKNNQPQHF
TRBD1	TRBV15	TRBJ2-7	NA	TGTGCCACCAGCAGAGATCGAGGGACAGGGGGTCACGAGCAGTACTTC	CATSRDRGTGGHEQYF
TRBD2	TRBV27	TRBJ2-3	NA	TGTGCCAGCAGTTGGCGGGGGGTGGGAGATACGCAGTATTTT	CASSWRGVGDTQYF
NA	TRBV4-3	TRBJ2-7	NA	TGCGCCAGCAGCCACGGTAGCGGCACCCCCTACGAGCAGTACTTC	CASSHGSGTPYEQYF
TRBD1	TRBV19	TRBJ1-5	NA	TGTGCCAGTACCGACGTGACAGGGCATCAGCCCCAGCATTTT	CASTDVTGHQPQHF
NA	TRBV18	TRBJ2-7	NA	TGTGCCAGCTCACTCCGAGGAACTACCTACGAGCAGTACTTC	CASSLRGTTYEQYF
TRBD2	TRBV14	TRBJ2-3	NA	TGTGCCAGCAGCCCCTTCGTATGGACTAGCGAGATCACAGATACGCAGTATTTT	CASSPFVWTSEITDTQYF
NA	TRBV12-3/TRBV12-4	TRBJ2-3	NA	TGTGCCAGCAGTTTCGGGAGCACAGATACGCAGTATTTT	CASSFGSTDTQYF
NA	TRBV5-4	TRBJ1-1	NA	TGTGCCAGCGCTGAACTGACAGGGAACACTGAAGCTTTCTTT	CASAELTGNTEAFF
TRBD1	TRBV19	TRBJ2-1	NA	TGTGCCAGTAGTTCGTCGGACAGGTGGAATGAGCAGTTCTTC	CASSSSDRWNEQFF
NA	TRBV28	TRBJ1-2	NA	TGTGCCAGCAGTTTACAGGGGACATCCTATGGCTACACCTTC	CASSLQGTSYGYTF
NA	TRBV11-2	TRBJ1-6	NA	TGTGCCAGCAGCTTAAGTACAGGGAGAAACTCACCCCTCCACTTT	CASSLSTGRNSPLHF
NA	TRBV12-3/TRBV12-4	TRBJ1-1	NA	TGTGCCAGCAGCCCGGGCACTGAAGCTTTCTTT	CASSPGTEAFF
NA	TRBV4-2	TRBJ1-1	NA	TGTGCCAGCAGCCCCCCGACGTCTCCGGGTGAAGCTTTCTTT	CASSPPTSPGEAFF
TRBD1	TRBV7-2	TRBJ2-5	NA	TGTGCCAGCAGCTATAACAGGGGAGAAGGAGAGACCCAGTACTTC	CASSYNRGEGETQYF
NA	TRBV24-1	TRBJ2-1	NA	TGTGCCACCAGTGATTATTCGGCAGGGTCCCACAATGAGCAGTTCTTC	CATSDYSAGSHNEQFF
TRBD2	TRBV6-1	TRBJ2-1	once	TGTGCCAGCAGTGAAGGATACCATAGGGCGGGGGAAGCCTACAATGAGCAGTTCTTC	CASSEGYHRAGEAYNEQFF
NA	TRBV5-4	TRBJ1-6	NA	TGTGCCAGCAGCTACCGGACAGATTCCAATTCACCCCTCCACTTT	CASSYRTDSNSPLHF
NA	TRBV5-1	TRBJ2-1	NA	TGCGCCAGCAGCTTGAGTGGGGGCCTGGCGAATGAGCAGTTCTTC	CASSLSGGLANEQFF